This T cell receptor (beta chain) was captured by sequencing in a study of early T cells in non-severe SARS-CoV-2 infection. In germline, CDR1 is KGHSH, CDR2 LQKENI. The CDR3 runs 17 residues. V dropped 0 bases and J dropped 0 bases, with 12 bases sitting between them. This clonotype appeared many times. No antigen is known for it. TCRdb reanalysed the 5' RACE reads using MiXCR and keeps one entry per CDR3 protein. Of around 83,000 distinct CDR3 sequences in the sample, about 10% were seen once. Overall study results and limits: CD4 and private specificities were missed by VDJdb matching, which favored anti-spike CD8 responses.

This receptor was obtained from an adult who was a healthcare worker with PCR-confirmed SARS-CoV-2 infection or an uninfected control (not recorded which). This chain connects TRBV18 to TRBJ2-1; tentatively, D is TRBD2 (6 bases). The sequences come from whole blood, collected at baseline. CDR3 sequence reads: CASSPPTGEASYNEQFF. CDR3 DNA: TGTGCCAGCTCACCACCAACGGGAGAGGCCTCCTACAATGAGCAGTTCTTC.